The 8 T cell receptor beta chains below were found in one sample sequenced in a study of CD8+CD57+ T cells in acquired aplastic anemia. Both TCR beta VDJ combination and CDR3 sequence profiling were carried out. Genomic DNA was the template for this profiling. TCRdb fed the reads into MiXCR, producing one record per CDR3 protein. The sample lists approximately 95,000 distinct CDR3 sequences, less than 75% occurring once. An expansion of CD8+CD57+ cells by flow cytometry had been shown in patients chosen for sequencing. Sample: sorted CD4+, CD8+, or CD8+CD57+ T cells (not recorded which) from PBMCs. The receptors originated from a human donor with aplastic anemia.

This sequence joins TRBV29-1 and TRBJ2-5; possibly TRBD2 for D (6 bases). CDR1 and CDR2 from the germline V gene are SQVTM and ANQGSEA. The CDR3 totals 14 residues. Trimming left V 0 bases short and J 7 bases short, with 15 bases between. In DNA, the CDR3 is TGCAGCGTTGAAGAATGGAACGGAGGGGCGACCCAGTACTTC. Protein: CSVEEWNGGATQYF.

The V and J genes are TRBV29-1 and TRBJ1-1; D gene unclear. The CDR3 contains 11 residues. Germline V gene lookup returns CDR1 SQVTM and CDR2 ANQGSEA. Trimming took 0 bases from V and 4 from J, leaving 3 bases between them. For the CDR3, the DNA is TGCAGCGTTGAAGACAGCACTGAAGCTTTCTTT. Translating it yields CSVEDSTEAFF.

V is TRBV20-1 and J is TRBJ1-6; maybe TRBD1 (5 bases). There are 13 residues in the CDR3. Trimming removed 0 bases at V and 5 bases at J, with 5 bases between. From germline, CDR1 is DFQATT and CDR2 SNEGSKA (reference sequence). CDR3 sequence (DNA): TGCAGTGCTAGAGAGACAGATAATTCACCCCTCCACTTT. Translating gives CSARETDNSPLHF.

The chain has TRBV24-1 and TRBJ2-7; 8 bases are shared with TRBD1. This CDR3 region has 12 residues. The germline CDR1 and CDR2 sequences are KGHDR and SFDVKD. The trim removed 5 bases at V and 6 bases at J, leaving 2 bases unmatched. The CDR3 loop reads CATSGQGSEQYF. The CDR3 DNA follows: TGTGCCACCAGTGGACAGGGGTCCGAGCAGTACTTC.

In regard to this clonotype: A read error may be the cause here, since a much bigger clone is one base away. The gene calls are TRBV7-9 and TRBJ2-2, with D possibly matching TRBD2 (6 bases). The germline V gene has CDR1 SEHNR and CDR2 FQNEAQ (reference sequence). The germline V and J ends were trimmed by 5 bases and 4 bases, with 14 bases remaining between them. The CDR3 contains 15 residues. In DNA form, the CDR3 reads TGTGCCAGCAGCGGGGGGACTTATCCCACCGGGGAGCTGTTTTTT. Translation: CASSGGTYPTGELFF.

The gene calls are TRBV5-1 and TRBJ2-5; TRBD2 matches 7 bases. Germline V lookup: CDR1 SGHRS, CDR2 YFSETQ. This CDR3 has 14 residues. The junction had 6 bases not matched to a gene; V was cut back by 4 bases and J by 3 bases. DNA of the CDR3: TGCGCCAGCAGCCCCGGGACTAACGAAGAGACCCAGTACTTC. It translates to CASSPGTNEETQYF.

The chain has TRBV20-1 and TRBJ1-5; D perhaps matches TRBD1 (6 bases). V shed 5 bases and J shed 0 bases, with 11 bases lying between them. This CDR3 spans 14 amino acids. In germline, CDR1 is DFQATT, CDR2 SNEGSKA (reference sequence). This CDR3 is CSAEGQYSNQPQHF. The CDR3 DNA sequence: TGCAGTGCTGAAGGACAGTATAGCAATCAGCCCCAGCATTTT.

The chain has TRBV19 and TRBJ2-3; 7 bases line up with TRBD2. The CDR3 covers 15 residues. J lost 2 bases, V lost 1 base, and 3 bases had no gene match. The germline CDR1 and CDR2 sequences are LNHDA and SQIVND (reference sequence). The CDR3 region is CASSIASGTTDTQYF. The CDR3 DNA sequence: TGTGCCAGTAGTATAGCTAGCGGAACCACAGATACGCAGTATTTT.